Below, 9 T cell receptor beta chains from the same sample are listed, as sequenced in a study of blood T cell repertoires in COVID-19 (dated by TCRdb to 2020 to 2022). The library was produced with the immunoSEQ multiplex PCR assay. Held by TCRdb, this immuneACCESS table contains in-frame sequences only and omits some clones. Under half of the omission traces to an unresolved V gene where checked; the cause of the rest is unknown. Within this sample are about 150,000 clones, with roughly nine tenths of them counted one time only. Over 3.5% of the sample comes from the top ten. Sequencing used peripheral blood. The receptors derive from a woman aged 60 to 75 with active or convalescent COVID-19.

The chain is built from TRBV18 and TRBJ1-6; a possible D gene is TRBD1 (6 bases). V gave up 4 bases and J gave up 10 bases, with 14 bases separating them. The CDR3 is 14 amino acids. Germline CDR1 is KGHSH and CDR2 is LQKENI. CDR3 in DNA: TGTGCCAGCTCACTAAAACAGGGTTACTCACCCCTCCACTTT. Its protein is CASSLKQGYSPLHF.

In its sample, this clone was seen once. The chain employs TRBV3-1 (or the pseudogene TRBV3-2) and TRBJ1-2, with 8 bases fitting TRBD1. The CDR3 totals 14 residues. CDR1 and CDR2 (germline): LGHDT, YNNKEL (reference sequence). V was clipped by 1 base and J by 6 bases; unmatched bases: 4. The CDR3 region is CASSQGRGRDGYTF. In nucleotides, the CDR3 is TGTGCCAGCAGCCAAGGCAGGGGGCGAGATGGCTACACCTTC.

This rearrangement joins TRBV30 to TRBJ2-7, with 8 bases lining up with TRBD1. CDR1 and CDR2 (germline): GTSNPN, SVGIG (reference sequence). J was trimmed by 0 bases and V by 7 bases; bases with no gene match: 11. The CDR3 is 15 residues long. CDR3 amino acids: CALSFPGQASYEQYF. CDR3 DNA sequence: TGTGCCTTGTCGTTCCCGGGACAGGCCTCCTACGAGCAGTACTTC.

This clone was counted only a few times. The chain has TRBV5-4 and TRBJ2-1; D unresolved. The CDR3 sequence is 16 residues long. CDR1 and CDR2 from the germline V gene are SGHNT and YYREEE (reference sequence). V gave up 4 bases and J gave up 1 base, with 15 bases separating them. The CDR3: CASSGTTSRSYNEQFF. For the CDR3, the DNA is TGTGCCAGCAGCGGAACAACCTCGAGGTCCTACAATGAGCAGTTCTTC.

The chain combines TRBV19 with TRBJ1-1, with TRBD1 matching 9 bases. The germline gives CDR1 LNHDA, CDR2 SQIVND (reference sequence). After removal of 10 bases from V and 5 bases from J, the junction contained 11 bases not matched to a gene. The CDR3 covers 14 residues. The DNA of the CDR3 is TGTGCCACGGCCGGAAACAGGGGGCGAACTGAAGCTTTCTTT. This sequence encodes CATAGNRGRTEAFF.

This chain connects TRBV2 to TRBJ1-5; 10 nucleotides agree with TRBD1. Trimming at V came to 8 bases and at J to 5 bases, leaving 9 bases not matched to a gene. Germline CDR1 reads SNHLY; CDR2 reads FYNNEI. The CDR3 loop spans 15 amino acids. CDR3 sequence reads: CASLFRQGADQPQHF. As DNA, the CDR3 is TGTGCCAGCCTCTTTCGACAGGGGGCAGATCAGCCCCAGCATTTT.

This clone was observed a few times. The gene calls are TRBV6-1 and TRBJ2-5; 12 bases are a match to TRBD2. Losses at the gene ends were 1 base for V and 1 base for J; bases not matched to a gene: 7. The CDR3 consists of 18 residues. Germline V gene lookup returns CDR1 MNHNS and CDR2 SASEGT. CDR3 residues: CASSEGVLAGGIQETQYF. The CDR3 DNA reads as TGTGCCAGCAGTGAAGGGGTTCTAGCGGGGGGGATCCAAGAGACCCAGTACTTC.

This clone was detected once. In DNA form, the CDR3 reads TGTGCCAGCAGCCCTCGGGACTCAACCTACGAGCAGTACTTC. Translating gives CASSPRDSTYEQYF. The chain combines TRBV3-1 (or the pseudogene TRBV3-2) with TRBJ2-7, with D maybe TRBD2 (6 bases). Trimming removed 4 bases from V and 2 bases from J, with 12 bases in between. CDR3 length: 14 amino acids. Looked up from germline, CDR1 is LGHDT and CDR2 is YNNKEL (reference sequence).

This clone has only one observation. The chain uses TRBV7-8 and TRBJ2-7; 7 nucleotides line up with TRBD2. V lost 6 bases and J lost 2; bases outside the gene matches: 10. The CDR3 consists of 15 residues. Germline CDR1 is SGHVS and CDR2 is FQNEAQ. The CDR3 region is CASRIDAGDAYEQYF. The CDR3 DNA follows: TGTGCCAGCAGGATCGACGCGGGGGACGCCTACGAGCAGTACTTC.